This T cell receptor (beta chain) was found in a study of cytomegalovirus exposure and HLA in healthy donors. Study-level findings and limits: CMV serostatus alone was available as immune exposure information. A later examination showed that TCR association rates differed by HLA locus, with DRB1 most and HLA-C fewest.

Germline values: CDR1 MDHEN, CDR2 SYDVKM. The V gene lost 6 bases and the J gene lost 2 bases, with 14 bases spanning the gap. This CDR3 spans 14 amino acids. PCR employed 60 Vbeta and 13 Jbeta primers. Using immunoSEQ multiplex PCR, the repertoire was profiled, and TCRdb retains in-frame clones only, with some absent. The data hold tens of thousands of clones, with roughly 80% observed a single time. Only one count was recorded for this clone. The antigen is undetermined. The clonotype was recovered from a girl aged 2-9 years in good health and CMV-seropositive. The chain carries TRBV28 and TRBJ2-7; TRBD2 is a possible D gene (5 bases). The sequenced sample consisted of PBMCs. CDR3 loop: CASRFGEGTYEQYF. As DNA, the CDR3 is TGTGCCAGCAGGTTCGGAGAGGGAACCTACGAGCAGTACTTC.